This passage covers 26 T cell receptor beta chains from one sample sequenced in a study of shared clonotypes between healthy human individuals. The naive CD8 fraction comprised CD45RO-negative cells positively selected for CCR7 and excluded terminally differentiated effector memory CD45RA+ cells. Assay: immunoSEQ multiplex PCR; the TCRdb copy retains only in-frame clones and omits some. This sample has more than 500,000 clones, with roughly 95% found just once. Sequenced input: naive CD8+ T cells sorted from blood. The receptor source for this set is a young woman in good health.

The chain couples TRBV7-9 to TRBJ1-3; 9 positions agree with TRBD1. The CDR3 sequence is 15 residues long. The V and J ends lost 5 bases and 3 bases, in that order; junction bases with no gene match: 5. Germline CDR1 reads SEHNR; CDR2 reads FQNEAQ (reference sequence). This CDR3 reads CASSGQTGGGNTIYF. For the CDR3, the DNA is TGTGCCAGCAGCGGACAGACAGGGGGTGGAAACACCATATATTTT.

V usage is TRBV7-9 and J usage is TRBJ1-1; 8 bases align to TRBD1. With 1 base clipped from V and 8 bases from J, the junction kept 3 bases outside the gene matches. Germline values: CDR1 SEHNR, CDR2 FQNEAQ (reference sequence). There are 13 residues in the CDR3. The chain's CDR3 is CASSLEDRVEAFF. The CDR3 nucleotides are TGTGCCAGCAGCTTAGAGGACAGGGTGGAAGCTTTCTTT.

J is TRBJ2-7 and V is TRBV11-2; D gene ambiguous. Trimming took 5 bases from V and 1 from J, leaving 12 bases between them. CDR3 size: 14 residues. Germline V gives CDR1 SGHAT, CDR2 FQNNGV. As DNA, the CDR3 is TGTGCCAGCAGCCCCTACCTTGGGTCCTACGAGCAGTACTTC. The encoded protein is CASSPYLGSYEQYF.

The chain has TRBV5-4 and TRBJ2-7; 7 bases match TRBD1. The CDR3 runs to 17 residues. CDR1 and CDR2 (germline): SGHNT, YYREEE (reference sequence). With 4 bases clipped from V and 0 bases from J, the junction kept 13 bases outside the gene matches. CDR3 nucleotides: TGTGCCAGCAGCCCGACCCGACAGGGAATACACTCCTACGAGCAGTACTTC. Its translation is CASSPTRQGIHSYEQYF.

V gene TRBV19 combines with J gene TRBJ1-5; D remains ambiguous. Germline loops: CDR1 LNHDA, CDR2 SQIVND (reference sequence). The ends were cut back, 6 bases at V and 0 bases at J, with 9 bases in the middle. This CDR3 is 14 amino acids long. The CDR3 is CASRDVLSNQPQHF. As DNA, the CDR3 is TGTGCCAGTAGGGATGTACTTAGCAATCAGCCCCAGCATTTT.

The CDR3 region is CASSELEGLTNEKLFF. The CDR3, as DNA: TGTGCCAGCAGTGAATTAGAGGGATTAACTAATGAAAAACTGTTTTTT. The chain has TRBV6-1 and TRBJ1-4; D call uncertain. The germline V and J ends were trimmed by 2 bases and 1 base, with 11 bases remaining between them. Germline V lookup: CDR1 MNHNS, CDR2 SASEGT. This CDR3 region has 16 residues.

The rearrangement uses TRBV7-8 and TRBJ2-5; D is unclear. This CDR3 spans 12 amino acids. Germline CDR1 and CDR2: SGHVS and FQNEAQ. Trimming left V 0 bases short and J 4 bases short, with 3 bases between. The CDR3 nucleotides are TGTGCCAGCAGCTTAGCGCGAGAGACCCAGTACTTC. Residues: CASSLARETQYF.

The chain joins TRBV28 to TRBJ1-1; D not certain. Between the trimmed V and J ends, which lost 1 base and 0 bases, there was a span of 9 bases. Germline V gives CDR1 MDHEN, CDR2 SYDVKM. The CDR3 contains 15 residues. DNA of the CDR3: TGTGCCAGCAGTTTATCCCGGACGGTGAACACTGAAGCTTTCTTT. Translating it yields CASSLSRTVNTEAFF.

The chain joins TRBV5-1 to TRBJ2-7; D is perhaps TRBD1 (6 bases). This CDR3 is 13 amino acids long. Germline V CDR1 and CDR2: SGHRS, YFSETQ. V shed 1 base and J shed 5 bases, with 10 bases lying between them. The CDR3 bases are TGCGCCAGCAGCTTGAGGGGGAATCACGAGCAGTACTTC. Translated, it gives CASSLRGNHEQYF.

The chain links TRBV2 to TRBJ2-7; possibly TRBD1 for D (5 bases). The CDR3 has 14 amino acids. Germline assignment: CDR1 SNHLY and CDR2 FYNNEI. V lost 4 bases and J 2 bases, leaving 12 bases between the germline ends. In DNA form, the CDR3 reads TGTGCCAGCAGTGCAACAGGTTCAGCCTACGAGCAGTACTTC. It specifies CASSATGSAYEQYF.

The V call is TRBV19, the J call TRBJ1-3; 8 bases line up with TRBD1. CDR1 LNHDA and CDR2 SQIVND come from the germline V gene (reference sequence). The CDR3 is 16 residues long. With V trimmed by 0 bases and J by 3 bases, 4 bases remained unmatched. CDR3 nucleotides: TGTGCCAGTAGTATAGATCGACAGGGGATTGGAAACACCATATATTTT. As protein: CASSIDRQGIGNTIYF. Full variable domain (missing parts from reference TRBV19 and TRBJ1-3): DGGITQSPKYLFRKEGQNVTLSCEQNLNHDAMYWYRQDPGQGLRLIYYSQIVNDFQKGDIAEGYSVSREKKESFPLTVTSAQKNPTAFYLCASSIDRQGIGNTIYFGEGSWLTVV.

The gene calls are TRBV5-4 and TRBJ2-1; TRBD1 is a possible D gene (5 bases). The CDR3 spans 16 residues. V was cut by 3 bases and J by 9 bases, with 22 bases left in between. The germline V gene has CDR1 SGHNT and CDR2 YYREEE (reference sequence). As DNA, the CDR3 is TGTGCCAGCAGCTGGAACCCAACCCAGGGCAGTGGTGAGCAGTTCTTC. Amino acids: CASSWNPTQGSGEQFF.

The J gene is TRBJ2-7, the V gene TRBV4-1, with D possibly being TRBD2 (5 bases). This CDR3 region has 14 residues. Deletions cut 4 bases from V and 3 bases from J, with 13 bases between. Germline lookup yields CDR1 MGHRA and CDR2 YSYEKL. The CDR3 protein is CASSLTTRDYEQYF. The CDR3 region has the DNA TGCGCCAGCAGCCTTACCACTAGGGACTACGAGCAGTACTTC.

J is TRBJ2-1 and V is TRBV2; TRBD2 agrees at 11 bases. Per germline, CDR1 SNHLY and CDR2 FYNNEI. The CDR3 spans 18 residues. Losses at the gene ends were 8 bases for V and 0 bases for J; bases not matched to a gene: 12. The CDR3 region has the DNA TGTGCCAGCCTCCGGACTAGCGGGCGGCAAAGCTCCTACAATGAGCAGTTCTTC. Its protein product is CASLRTSGRQSSYNEQFF.

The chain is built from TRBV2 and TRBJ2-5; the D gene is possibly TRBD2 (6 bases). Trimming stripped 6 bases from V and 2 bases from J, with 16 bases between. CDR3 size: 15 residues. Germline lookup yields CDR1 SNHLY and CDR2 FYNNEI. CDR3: CASSWDWNKQETQYF. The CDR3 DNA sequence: TGTGCCAGCAGCTGGGACTGGAATAAACAAGAGACCCAGTACTTC.

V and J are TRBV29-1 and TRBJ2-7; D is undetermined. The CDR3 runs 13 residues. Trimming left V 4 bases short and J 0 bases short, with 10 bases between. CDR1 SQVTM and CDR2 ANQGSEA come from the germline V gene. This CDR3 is CSVVEPYSYEQYF. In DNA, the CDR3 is TGCAGCGTTGTAGAGCCCTACTCCTACGAGCAGTACTTC.

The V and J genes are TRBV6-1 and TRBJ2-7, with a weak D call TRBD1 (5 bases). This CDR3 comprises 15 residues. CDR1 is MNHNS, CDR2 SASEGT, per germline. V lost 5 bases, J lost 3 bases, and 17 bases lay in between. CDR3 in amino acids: CASSHVDTKGYEQYF. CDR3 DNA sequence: TGTGCCAGCAGTCACGTGGACACCAAAGGCTACGAGCAGTACTTC.

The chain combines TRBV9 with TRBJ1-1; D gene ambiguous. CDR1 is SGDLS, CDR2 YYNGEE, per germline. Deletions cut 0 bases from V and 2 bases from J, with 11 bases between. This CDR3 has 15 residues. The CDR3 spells CASSVDRVGNTEAFF. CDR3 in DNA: TGTGCCAGCAGCGTAGATAGGGTAGGAAACACTGAAGCTTTCTTT.

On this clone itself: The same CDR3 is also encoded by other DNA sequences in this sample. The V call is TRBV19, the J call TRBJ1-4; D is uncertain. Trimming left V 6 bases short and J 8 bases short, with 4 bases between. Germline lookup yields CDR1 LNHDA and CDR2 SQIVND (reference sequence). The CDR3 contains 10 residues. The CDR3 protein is CASRSEKLFF. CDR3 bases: TGTGCCAGTAGGTCCGAAAAACTGTTTTTT.

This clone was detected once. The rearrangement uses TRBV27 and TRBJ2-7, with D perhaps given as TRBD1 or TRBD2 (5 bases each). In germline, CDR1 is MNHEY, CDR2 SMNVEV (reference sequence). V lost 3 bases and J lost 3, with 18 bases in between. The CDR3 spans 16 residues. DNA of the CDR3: TGTGCCAGCAGTTTGGGGTTGGGACCGGGGTTCTACGAGCAGTACTTC. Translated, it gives CASSLGLGPGFYEQYF.

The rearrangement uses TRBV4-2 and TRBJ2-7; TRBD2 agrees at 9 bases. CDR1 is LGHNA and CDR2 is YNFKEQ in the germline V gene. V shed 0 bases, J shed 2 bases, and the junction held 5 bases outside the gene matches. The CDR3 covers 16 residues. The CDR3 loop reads CASSQEWTSVTYEQYF. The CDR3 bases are TGTGCCAGCAGCCAAGAGTGGACTAGCGTAACCTACGAGCAGTACTTC.

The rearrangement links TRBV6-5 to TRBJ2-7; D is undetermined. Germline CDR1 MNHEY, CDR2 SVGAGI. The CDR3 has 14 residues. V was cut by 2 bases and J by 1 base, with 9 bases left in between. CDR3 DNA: TGTGCCAGCAGTTACGATTTCCAGTCCTACGAGCAGTACTTC. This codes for CASSYDFQSYEQYF.

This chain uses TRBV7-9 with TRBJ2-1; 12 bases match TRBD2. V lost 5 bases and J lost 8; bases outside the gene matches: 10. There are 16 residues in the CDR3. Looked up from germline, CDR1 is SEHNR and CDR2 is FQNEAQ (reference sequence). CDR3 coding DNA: TGTGCCAGCAGCCCCGAGACTAGCGGGAGTAGGTATGAGCAGTTCTTC. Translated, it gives CASSPETSGSRYEQFF.

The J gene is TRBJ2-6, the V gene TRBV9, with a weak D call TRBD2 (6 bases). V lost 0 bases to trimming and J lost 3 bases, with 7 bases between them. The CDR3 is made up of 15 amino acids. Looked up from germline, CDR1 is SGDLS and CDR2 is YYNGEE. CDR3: CASSVGGNGANVLTF. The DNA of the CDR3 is TGTGCCAGCAGCGTAGGCGGGAATGGGGCCAACGTCCTGACTTTC.

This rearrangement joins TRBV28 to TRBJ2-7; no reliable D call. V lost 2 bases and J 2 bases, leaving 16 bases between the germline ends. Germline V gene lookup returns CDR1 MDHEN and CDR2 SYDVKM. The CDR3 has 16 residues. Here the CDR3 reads CASSLPPGPLTYEQYF. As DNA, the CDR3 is TGTGCCAGCAGTTTACCCCCCGGCCCCTTAACCTACGAGCAGTACTTC. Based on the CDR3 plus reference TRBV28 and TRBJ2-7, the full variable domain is DVKVTQSSRYLVKRTGEKVFLECVQDMDHENMFWYRQDPGLGLRLIYFSYDVKMKEKGDIPEGYSVSREKKERFSLILESASTNQTSMYLCASSLPPGPLTYEQYFGPGTRLTVT.

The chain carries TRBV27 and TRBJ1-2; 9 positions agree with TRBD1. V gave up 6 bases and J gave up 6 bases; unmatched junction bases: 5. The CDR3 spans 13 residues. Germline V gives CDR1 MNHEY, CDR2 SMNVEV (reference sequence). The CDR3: CASRGGDRDGYTF. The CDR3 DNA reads TGTGCCAGCAGGGGGGGGGACAGGGATGGCTACACCTTC.